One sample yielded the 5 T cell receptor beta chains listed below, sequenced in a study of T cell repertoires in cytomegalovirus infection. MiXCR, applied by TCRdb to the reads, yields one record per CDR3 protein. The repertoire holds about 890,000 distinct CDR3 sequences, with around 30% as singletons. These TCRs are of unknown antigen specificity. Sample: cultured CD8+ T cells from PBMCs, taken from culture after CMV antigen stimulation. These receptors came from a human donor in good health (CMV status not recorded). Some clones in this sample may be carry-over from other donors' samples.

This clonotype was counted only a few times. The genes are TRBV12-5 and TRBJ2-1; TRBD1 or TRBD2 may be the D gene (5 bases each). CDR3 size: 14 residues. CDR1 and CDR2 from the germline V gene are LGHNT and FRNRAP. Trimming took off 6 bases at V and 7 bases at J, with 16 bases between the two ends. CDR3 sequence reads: CASGLWAGRNEQFF. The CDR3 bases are TGTGCTAGTGGCCTCTGGGCAGGGAGAAATGAGCAGTTCTTC. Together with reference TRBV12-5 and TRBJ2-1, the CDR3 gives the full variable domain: DARVTQTPRHKVTEMGQEVTMRCQPILGHNTVFWYRQTMMQGLELLAYFRNRAPLDDSGMPKDRFSAEMPDATLATLKIQPSEPRDSAVYFCASGLWAGRNEQFFGPGTRLTVL.

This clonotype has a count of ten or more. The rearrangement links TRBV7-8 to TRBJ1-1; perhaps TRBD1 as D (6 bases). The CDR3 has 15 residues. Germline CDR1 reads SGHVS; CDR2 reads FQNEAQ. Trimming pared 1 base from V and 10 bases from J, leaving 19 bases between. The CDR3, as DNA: TGTGCCAGCAGCTTAGGCGGGGGGCCGAAGAGGGTAGCTTTCTTT. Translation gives CASSLGGGPKRVAFF.

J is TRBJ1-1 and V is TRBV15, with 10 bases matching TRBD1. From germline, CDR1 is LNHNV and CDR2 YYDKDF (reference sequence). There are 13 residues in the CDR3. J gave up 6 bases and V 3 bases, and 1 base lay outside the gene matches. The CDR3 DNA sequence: TGTGCCACCAGCAGGGGACAGGGGTCTGAAGCTTTCTTT. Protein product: CATSRGQGSEAFF. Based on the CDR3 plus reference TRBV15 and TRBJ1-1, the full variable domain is DAMVIQNPRYQVTQFGKPVTLSCSQTLNHNVMYWYQQKSSQAPKLLFHYYDKDFNNEADTPDNFQSRRPNTSFCFLDIRSPGLGDTAMYLCATSRGQGSEAFFGQGTRLTVV.

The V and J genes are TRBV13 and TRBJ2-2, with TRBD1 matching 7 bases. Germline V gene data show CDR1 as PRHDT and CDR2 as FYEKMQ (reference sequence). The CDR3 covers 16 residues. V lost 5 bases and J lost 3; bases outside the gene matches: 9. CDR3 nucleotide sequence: TGTGCCAGCAGCCCCAGGGGGTTTGGGGACACCGGGGAGCTGTTTTTT. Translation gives CASSPRGFGDTGELFF.

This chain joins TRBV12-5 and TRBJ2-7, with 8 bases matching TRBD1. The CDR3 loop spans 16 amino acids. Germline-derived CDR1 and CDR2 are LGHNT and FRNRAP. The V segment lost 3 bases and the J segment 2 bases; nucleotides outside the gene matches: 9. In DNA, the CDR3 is TGTGCTAGTGGTTTCCAACCCGGGACAGGAACCTACGAGCAGTACTTC. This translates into CASGFQPGTGTYEQYF.